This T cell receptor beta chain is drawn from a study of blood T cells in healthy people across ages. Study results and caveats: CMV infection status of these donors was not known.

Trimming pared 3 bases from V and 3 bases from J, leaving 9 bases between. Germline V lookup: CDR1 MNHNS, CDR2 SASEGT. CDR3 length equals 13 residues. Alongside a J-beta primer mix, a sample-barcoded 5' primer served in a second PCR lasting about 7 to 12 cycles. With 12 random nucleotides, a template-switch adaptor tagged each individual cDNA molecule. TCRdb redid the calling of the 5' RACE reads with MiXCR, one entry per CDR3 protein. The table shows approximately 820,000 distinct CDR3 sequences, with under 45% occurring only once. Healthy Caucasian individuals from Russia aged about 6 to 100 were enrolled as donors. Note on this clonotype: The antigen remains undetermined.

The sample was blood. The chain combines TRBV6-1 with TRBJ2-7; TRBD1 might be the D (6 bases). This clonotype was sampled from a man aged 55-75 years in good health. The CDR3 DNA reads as TGTGCCAGCAGTGATACAGGGTACTACGAGCAGTACTTC. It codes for CASSDTGYYEQYF.